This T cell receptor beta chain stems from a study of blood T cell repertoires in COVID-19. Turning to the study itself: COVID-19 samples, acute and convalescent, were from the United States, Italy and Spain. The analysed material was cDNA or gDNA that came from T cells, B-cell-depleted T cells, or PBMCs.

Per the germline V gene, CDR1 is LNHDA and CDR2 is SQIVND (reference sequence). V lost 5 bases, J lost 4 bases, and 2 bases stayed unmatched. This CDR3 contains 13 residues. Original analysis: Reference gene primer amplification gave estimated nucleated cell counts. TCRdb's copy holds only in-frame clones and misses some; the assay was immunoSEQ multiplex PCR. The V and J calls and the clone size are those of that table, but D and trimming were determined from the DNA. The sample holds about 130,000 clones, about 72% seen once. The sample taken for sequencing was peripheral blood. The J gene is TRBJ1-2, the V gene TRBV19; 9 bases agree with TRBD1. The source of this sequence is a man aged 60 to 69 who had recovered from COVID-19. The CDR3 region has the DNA TGTGCCAGTAGTCGGGACAGGGTCTATGGCTACACCTTC. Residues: CASSRDRVYGYTF.